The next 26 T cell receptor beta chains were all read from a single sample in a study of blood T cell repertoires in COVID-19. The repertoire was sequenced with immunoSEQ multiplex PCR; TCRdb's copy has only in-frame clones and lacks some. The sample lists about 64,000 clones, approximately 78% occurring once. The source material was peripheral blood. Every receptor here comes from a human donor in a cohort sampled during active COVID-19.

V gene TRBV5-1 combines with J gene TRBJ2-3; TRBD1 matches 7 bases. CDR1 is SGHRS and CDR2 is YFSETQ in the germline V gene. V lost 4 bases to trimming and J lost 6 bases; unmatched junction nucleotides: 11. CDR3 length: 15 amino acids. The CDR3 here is CASSETGQGRDTQYF. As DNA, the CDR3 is TGCGCCAGCAGCGAGACAGGGCAGGGAAGGGATACGCAGTATTTT.

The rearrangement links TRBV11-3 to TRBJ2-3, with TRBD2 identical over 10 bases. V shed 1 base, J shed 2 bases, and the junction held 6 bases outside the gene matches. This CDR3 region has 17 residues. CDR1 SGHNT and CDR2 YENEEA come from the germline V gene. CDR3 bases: TGTGCCAGCAGCTTAGGAATAGCGGGGGGCCACACAGATACGCAGTATTTT. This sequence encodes CASSLGIAGGHTDTQYF. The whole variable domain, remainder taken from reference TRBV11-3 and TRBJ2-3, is EAGVVQSPRYKIIEKKQPVAFWCNPISGHNTLYWYLQNLGQGPELLIRYENEEAVDDSQLPKDRFSAERLKGVDSTLKIQPAELGDSAVYLCASSLGIAGGHTDTQYFGPGTRLTVL.

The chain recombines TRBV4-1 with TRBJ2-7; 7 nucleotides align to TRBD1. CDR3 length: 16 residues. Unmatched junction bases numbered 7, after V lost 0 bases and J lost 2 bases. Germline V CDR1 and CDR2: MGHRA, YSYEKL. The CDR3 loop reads CASSQESGQLPYEQYF. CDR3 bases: TGCGCCAGCAGCCAAGAATCGGGACAGCTTCCCTACGAGCAGTACTTC.

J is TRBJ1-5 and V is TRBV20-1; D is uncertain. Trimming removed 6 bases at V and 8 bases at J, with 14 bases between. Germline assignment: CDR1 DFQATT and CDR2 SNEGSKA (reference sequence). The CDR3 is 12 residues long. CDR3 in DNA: TGCAGTGCCAGTCGGGAGACGAAGCCCCAGCATTTT. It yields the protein CSASRETKPQHF.

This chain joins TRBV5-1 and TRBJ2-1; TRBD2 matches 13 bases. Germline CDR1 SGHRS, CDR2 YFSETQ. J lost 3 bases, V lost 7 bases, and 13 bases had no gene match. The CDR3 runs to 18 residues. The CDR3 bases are TGCGCCAGCCGCCCGACTAGCGGGGGGTCCTTCAACTACAATGAGCAGTTCTTC. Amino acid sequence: CASRPTSGGSFNYNEQFF.

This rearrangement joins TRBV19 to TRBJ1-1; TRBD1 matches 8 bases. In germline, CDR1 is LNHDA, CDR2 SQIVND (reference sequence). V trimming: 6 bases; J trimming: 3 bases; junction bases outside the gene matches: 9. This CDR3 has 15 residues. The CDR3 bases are TGTGCCAGTAGGGCCCGACAGGGGAAGCACACTGAAGCTTTCTTT. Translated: CASRARQGKHTEAFF.

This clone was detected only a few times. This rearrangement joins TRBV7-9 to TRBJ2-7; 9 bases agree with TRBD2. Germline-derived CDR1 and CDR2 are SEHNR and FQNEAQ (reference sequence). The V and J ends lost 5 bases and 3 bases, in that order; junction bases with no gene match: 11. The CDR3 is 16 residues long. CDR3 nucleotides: TGTGCCAGCAGCCCCCCGGGCGGGGGGGAAGACTACGAGCAGTACTTC. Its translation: CASSPPGGGEDYEQYF.

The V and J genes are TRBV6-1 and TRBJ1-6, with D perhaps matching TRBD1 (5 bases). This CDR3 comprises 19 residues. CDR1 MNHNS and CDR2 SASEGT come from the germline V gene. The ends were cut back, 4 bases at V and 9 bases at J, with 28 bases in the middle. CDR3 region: CASSGAGKLLGFGASPLHF. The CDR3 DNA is TGTGCCAGCAGTGGGGCAGGGAAATTGCTCGGCTTCGGCGCTTCACCCCTCCACTTT.

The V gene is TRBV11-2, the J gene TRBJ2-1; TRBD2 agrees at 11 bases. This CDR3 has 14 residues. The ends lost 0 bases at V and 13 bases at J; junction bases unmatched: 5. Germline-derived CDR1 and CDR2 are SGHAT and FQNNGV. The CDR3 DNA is TGTGCCAGCAGCTTAGAGGGTCTAGCGGGGGGACAGTTCTTC. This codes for CASSLEGLAGGQFF.

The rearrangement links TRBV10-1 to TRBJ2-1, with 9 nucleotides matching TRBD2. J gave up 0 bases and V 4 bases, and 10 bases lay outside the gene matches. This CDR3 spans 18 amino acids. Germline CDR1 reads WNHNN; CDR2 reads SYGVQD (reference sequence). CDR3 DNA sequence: TGCGCCAGCAGTGGAGAGACTAGCGGCAAGAGCTCCTACAATGAGCAGTTCTTC. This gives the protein CASSGETSGKSSYNEQFF.

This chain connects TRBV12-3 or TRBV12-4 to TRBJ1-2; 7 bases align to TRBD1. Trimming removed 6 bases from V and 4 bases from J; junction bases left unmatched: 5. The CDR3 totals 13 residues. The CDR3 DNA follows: TGTGCCAGCAGCGACGGGACAGCCTATGGCTACACCTTC. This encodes CASSDGTAYGYTF.

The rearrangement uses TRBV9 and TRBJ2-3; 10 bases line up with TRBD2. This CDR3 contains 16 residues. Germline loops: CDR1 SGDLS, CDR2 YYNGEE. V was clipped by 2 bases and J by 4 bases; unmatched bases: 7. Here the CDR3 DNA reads TGTGCCAGCAGCGTGGAACTACTAGCGGGGTCAGATACGCAGTATTTT. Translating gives CASSVELLAGSDTQYF.

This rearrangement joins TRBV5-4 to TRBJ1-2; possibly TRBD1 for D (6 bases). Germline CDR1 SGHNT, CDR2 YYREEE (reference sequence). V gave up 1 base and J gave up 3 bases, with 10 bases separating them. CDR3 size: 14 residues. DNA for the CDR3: TGTGCCAGCAGCTTGACACAGGGCGACTATGGCTACACCTTC. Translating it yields CASSLTQGDYGYTF.

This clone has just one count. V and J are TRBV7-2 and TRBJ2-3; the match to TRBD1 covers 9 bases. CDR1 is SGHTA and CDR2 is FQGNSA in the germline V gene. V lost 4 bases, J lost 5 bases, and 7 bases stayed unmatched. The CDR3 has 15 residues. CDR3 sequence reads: CASSSDRGIGDTQYF. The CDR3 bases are TGTGCCAGCAGCTCCGACAGGGGGATAGGAGATACGCAGTATTTT.

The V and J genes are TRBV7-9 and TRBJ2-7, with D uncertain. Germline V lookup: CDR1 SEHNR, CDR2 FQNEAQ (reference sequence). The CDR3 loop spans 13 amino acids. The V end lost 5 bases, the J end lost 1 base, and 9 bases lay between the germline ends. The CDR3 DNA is TGTGCCAGCAGCCCCGAGGATTCCTACGAGCAGTACTTC. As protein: CASSPEDSYEQYF.

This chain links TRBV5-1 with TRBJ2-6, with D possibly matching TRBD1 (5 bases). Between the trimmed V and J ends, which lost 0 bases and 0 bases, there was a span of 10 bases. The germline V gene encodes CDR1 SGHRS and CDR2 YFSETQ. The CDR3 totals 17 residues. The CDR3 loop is CASSLGTSYSGANVLTF. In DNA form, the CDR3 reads TGCGCCAGCAGCTTGGGGACATCGTACTCTGGGGCCAACGTCCTGACTTTC.

The CDR3 is CASSLGGTTTDTQYF. As DNA, the CDR3 is TGTGCCAGCAGCTTAGGGGGGACTACCACAGATACGCAGTATTTT. The chain combines TRBV7-9 with TRBJ2-3, with TRBD2 identical over 7 bases. The CDR3 extends over 15 amino acids. Trimming at V came to 1 base and at J to 2 bases, leaving 3 bases not matched to a gene. Germline V lookup: CDR1 SEHNR, CDR2 FQNEAQ (reference sequence).

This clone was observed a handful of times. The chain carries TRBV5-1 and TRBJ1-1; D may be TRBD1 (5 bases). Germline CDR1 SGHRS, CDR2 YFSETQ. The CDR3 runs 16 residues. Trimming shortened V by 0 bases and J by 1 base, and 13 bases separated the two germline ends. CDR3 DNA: TGCGCCAGCAGCTTGGCTACAGACAGAAGGAACACTGAAGCTTTCTTT. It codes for CASSLATDRRNTEAFF.

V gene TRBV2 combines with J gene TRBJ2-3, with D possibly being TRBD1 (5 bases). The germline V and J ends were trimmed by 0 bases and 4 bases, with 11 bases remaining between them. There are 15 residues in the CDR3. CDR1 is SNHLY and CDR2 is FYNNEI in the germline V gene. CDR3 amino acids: CASSEAPSRADTQYF. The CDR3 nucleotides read TGTGCCAGCAGTGAAGCGCCCAGCAGGGCAGATACGCAGTATTTT.

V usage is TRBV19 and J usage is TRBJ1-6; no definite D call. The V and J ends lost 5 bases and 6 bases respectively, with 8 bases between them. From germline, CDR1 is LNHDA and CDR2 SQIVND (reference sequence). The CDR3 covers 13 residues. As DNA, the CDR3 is TGTGCCAGTAGTCGGGGTTTTAATTCACCCCTCCACTTT. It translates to CASSRGFNSPLHF.

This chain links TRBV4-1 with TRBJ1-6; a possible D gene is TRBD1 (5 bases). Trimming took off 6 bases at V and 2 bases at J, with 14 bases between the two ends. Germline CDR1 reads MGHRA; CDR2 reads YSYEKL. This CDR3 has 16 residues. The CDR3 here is CASSFWAGTYNSPLHF. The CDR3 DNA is TGCGCCAGCAGTTTTTGGGCAGGGACCTATAATTCACCCCTCCACTTT.

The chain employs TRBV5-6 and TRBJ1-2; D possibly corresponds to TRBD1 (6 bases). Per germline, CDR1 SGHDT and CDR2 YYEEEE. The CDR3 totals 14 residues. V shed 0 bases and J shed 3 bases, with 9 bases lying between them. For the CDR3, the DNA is TGTGCCAGCAGCTTGGTTGGACAGCACTATGGCTACACCTTC. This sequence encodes CASSLVGQHYGYTF.

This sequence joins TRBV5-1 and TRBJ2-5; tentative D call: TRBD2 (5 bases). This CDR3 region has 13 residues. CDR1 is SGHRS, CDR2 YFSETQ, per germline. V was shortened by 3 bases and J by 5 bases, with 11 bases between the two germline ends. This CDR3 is CASSSVSGETQYF. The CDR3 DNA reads TGCGCCAGCAGCTCGGTCTCGGGGGAGACCCAGTACTTC.

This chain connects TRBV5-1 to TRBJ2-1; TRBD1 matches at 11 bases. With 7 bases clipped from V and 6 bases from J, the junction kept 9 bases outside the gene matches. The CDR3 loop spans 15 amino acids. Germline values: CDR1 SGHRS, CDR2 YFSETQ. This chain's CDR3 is CASAPGTGGVNEQFF. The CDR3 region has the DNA TGCGCCAGCGCGCCCGGGACAGGGGGAGTCAATGAGCAGTTCTTC.

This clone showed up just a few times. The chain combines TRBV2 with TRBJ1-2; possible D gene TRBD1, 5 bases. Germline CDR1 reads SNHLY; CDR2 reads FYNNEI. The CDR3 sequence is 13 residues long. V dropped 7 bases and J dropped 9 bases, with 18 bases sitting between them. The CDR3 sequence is CASKARDLSRYTF. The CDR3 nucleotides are TGTGCCAGCAAAGCCAGGGATCTTTCTCGCTACACCTTC. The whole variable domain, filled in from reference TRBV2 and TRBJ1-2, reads EPEVTQTPSHQVTQMGQEVILRCVPISNHLYFYWYRQILGQKVEFLVSFYNNEISEKSEIFDDQFSVERPDGSNFTLKIRSTKLEDSAMYFCASKARDLSRYTFGSGTRLTVV.

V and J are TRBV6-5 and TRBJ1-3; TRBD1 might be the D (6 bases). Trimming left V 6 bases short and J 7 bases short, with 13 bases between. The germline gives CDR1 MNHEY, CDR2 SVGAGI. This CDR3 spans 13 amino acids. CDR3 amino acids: CASSLTGYNTIYF. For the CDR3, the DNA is TGTGCCAGCAGCCTGACAGGATACAACACCATATATTTT.